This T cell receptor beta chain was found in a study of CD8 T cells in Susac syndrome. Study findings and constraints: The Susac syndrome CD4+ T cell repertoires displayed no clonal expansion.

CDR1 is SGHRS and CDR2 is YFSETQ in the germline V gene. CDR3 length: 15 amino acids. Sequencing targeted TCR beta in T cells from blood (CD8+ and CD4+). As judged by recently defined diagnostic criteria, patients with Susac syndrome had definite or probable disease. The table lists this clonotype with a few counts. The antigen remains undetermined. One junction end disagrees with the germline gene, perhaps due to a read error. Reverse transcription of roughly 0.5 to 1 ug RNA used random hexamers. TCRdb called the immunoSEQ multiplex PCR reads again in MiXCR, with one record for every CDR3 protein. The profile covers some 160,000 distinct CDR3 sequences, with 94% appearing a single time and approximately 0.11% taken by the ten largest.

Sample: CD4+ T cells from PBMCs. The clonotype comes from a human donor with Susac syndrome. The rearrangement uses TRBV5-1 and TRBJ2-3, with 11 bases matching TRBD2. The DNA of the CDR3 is TGTGCCAGCAGCTTGGGACTAGCGGGCACAGATACGCAGTATTTT. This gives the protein CASSLGLAGTDTQYF. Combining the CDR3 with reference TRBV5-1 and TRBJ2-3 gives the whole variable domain KAGVTQTPRYLIKTRGQQVTLSCSPISGHRSVSWYQQTPGQGLQFLFEYFSETQRNKGNFPGRFSGRQFSNSRSEMNVSTLELGDSALYLCASSLGLAGTDTQYFGPGTRLTVL.